One TCR beta chain is described in this entry. No antigen is known for it. The same CDR3 can be traced to other DNA sequences in this sample. PCR was performed using 60 Vbeta and 13 Jbeta primers. Generated by immunoSEQ multiplex PCR, the TCRdb table keeps only in-frame clones and is missing some. The data hold some 200,000 clones, with 9.5% observed a single time. J gave up 2 bases and V 6 bases, and 7 bases lay outside the gene matches. Per the germline V gene, CDR1 is SEHNR and CDR2 is FQNEAQ (reference sequence). The CDR3 sequence is 14 residues long. The data derive from a study of cytomegalovirus exposure and HLA in healthy donors. Study-level results: Researchers left out some V segments, among them TRBV6-2 and TRBV6-3, as indistinguishable. Through in vitro validation, three CMV-associated chains were shown to be specific for CMV antigens. For most subjects, TCR beta sequences were reported to predict HLA-A and HLA-B alleles with accuracy. It emerged from a later analysis that several of the most significant clusters appeared to be linked to common viral pathogens.

The TCR originated in a woman aged 30 to 39 in good health and CMV-seropositive. Material: PBMCs. V and J are TRBV7-9 and TRBJ2-7; TRBD1 aligns across 7 bases. CDR3 coding DNA: TGTGCCAGCAGTTTAACAGGGGTGACCTACGAGCAGTACTTC. Protein sequence: CASSLTGVTYEQYF.